Sequencing of this T cell receptor (beta chain) was carried out in a study of blood T cells in healthy people across ages. Looking at the study overall: Template switching captured about one barcoded beta molecule per two T cells.

Trimming pared 7 bases from V and 8 bases from J, leaving 21 bases between. The CDR3 covers 14 residues. The germline V gene encodes CDR1 SQVTM and CDR2 ANQGSEA. A second 7 to 11 cycle PCR used barcoded and J-beta primers. Every single cDNA molecule received a tag from a template-switch adaptor with 12 random nucleotides. One entry per CDR3 protein results from TCRdb running MiXCR on the 5' RACE reads. The sample includes roughly 1.9 million distinct CDR3 sequences, about two fifths of them seen just once. No fewer than 6 micrograms of total RNA were isolated from every sample. General study points: Researchers report that TCR beta diversity correlated strongly with naive T cell percentage.

In the case of this clonotype: Its antigen is unidentified.

The chain couples TRBV29-1 to TRBJ2-1; D tentatively reads TRBD1 or TRBD2 (5 bases each). Sequenced input: blood. The source is a human donor in good health. As DNA, the CDR3 is TGCAGCGGCCGAACGGGTAGGGGTAGCGATGAGCAGTTCTTC. Encoded protein: CSGRTGRGSDEQFF.